This T cell receptor (beta chain) was recovered during a study of blood T cells in healthy people across ages. Overall study findings and caveats: Compared with aged donors, long-lived donors showed fewer expanded clones, suggesting selection.

CDR1 and CDR2 (germline): LGHDT, YNNKEL (reference sequence). This CDR3 region has 14 residues. Only one count was recorded for this clonotype. What it recognizes is unknown. For the second PCR, which ran for roughly 6 to 12 cycles, a sample-barcoded 5' primer and a J-beta primer mix were used. Each CDR3 protein is one row after TCRdb ran MiXCR on the 5' RACE reads. The sample includes 800,000 to 900,000 distinct CDR3 sequences, 62% seen only once; the top ten take around a quarter. Each donor supplied roughly 9 milliliters of peripheral blood. The chain is built from TRBV3-1 and TRBJ2-5, with D uncertain. The J call may be mistaken, given a closer DNA end match to TRBJ2-7. The source material was blood. The sequence was obtained from a man aged 25 to 45 in good health. CDR3 coding DNA: TGTGCCAGCAGCCTAGAACCTAGTCAGTACGAGCAGTACTTC. Residues: CASSLEPSQYEQYF.